Reported below is one T cell receptor (beta chain). Treatment indicated: randomized to nivolumab then ipilimumab (arm A) or the reverse (arm B). No patient had prior DNA-damaging chemotherapy. The table came from immunoSEQ multiplex PCR; TCRdb's copy has only in-frame clones and leaves some out. The sample consists of tens of thousands of clones, approximately 71% of them appearing once. The data were taken from a study of sequential checkpoint blockade in melanoma. Across the study: Randomization was 1:1 between first-line nivolumab→ipilimumab and ipilimumab→nivolumab.

V lost 5 bases to trimming and J lost 1 base, with 19 bases between them. CDR1 and CDR2 from the germline V gene are MDHEN and SYDVKM. The CDR3 runs 17 residues. The sequencing here drew on CD8+ T cells sorted from blood (inferred from file names), taken from a patient given nivolumab and ipilimumab in sequence. This TCR came from a human donor with melanoma. The V gene is TRBV28, the J gene TRBJ2-3; the D gene is possibly TRBD1 (6 bases). The CDR3: CASSPWGRSAGTDTQYF. The CDR3 DNA reads TGTGCCAGCAGTCCCTGGGGGCGGAGCGCCGGCACAGATACGCAGTATTTT.